This is a list of T cell receptor beta chains from one sample in a study of T-cell reconstitution after alpha-beta-depleted transplantation in children. TCRdb reprocessed the PCR reads with MiXCR, giving one entry per CDR3 protein. The table lists around 400,000 distinct CDR3 sequences, approximately 11% of them singletons. Specimen: PBMCs from the stem cell graft donor, collected from the stem cell graft. These receptors all stem from a human donor who donated a stem cell graft to a child with acute myeloid leukemia. CDR3s include the opening cysteine and the closing phenylalanine or tryptophan. The D gene is left open where the match is weak. Clone size is stated in some rows and not others, as once, few, many or a class when expanded.

v_call: TRBV9
d_call: .
j_call: TRBJ2-7
clone_size: few
cdr3_nt: TGTGCCAGCAGCGTAACGACAGGCGGAGATTACGAGCAGTACTTC
cdr3_aa: CASSVTTGGDYEQYF

v_call: TRBV4-3
d_call: .
j_call: TRBJ2-7
clone_size: .
cdr3_nt: TGCGCCAGCAGCCAAGATCTTGGCGGACGGACTTACTTC
cdr3_aa: CASSQDLGGRTYF

v_call: TRBV5-1
d_call: TRBD2
j_call: TRBJ2-3
clone_size: few
cdr3_nt: TGCGCCAGCCGGGGACTAGCGGTCACAGATACGCAGTATTTT
cdr3_aa: CASRGLAVTDTQYF

v_call: TRBV11-3
d_call: TRBD2
j_call: TRBJ2-1
clone_size: few
cdr3_nt: TGTGCCAGCAGCCCGGGGGGGCCTACCAATGAGCAGTTCTTC
cdr3_aa: CASSPGGPTNEQFF

v_call: TRBV4-1
d_call: .
j_call: TRBJ2-2
clone_size: few
cdr3_nt: TGCGCCAGCAGCCAAATCAGGGGGGGCACCGGGGAGCTGTTTTTT
cdr3_aa: CASSQIRGGTGELFF

v_call: TRBV12-3/TRBV12-4
d_call: .
j_call: TRBJ2-1
clone_size: few
cdr3_nt: TGTGCCAGCAGCTCGACCCTACAACCCGGCGATGAGCAGTTCTTC
cdr3_aa: CASSSTLQPGDEQFF

v_call: TRBV7-2
d_call: TRBD2
j_call: TRBJ2-1
clone_size: few
cdr3_nt: TGTGCCAGCAGCTTAGTGCTGCTAGCGGGGGGGAATGAGCAGTTCTTC
cdr3_aa: CASSLVLLAGGNEQFF

v_call: TRBV5-6
d_call: .
j_call: TRBJ2-3
clone_size: many
cdr3_nt: TGTGCCAGCAGCTTGATCGGGATTACAGATACGCAGTATTTT
cdr3_aa: CASSLIGITDTQYF

v_call: TRBV15
d_call: .
j_call: TRBJ2-3
clone_size: .
cdr3_nt: TGTGCCACCAGCAGAGAAATTGACAGGAGAATCACAGATACGCAGTATTTT
cdr3_aa: CATSREIDRRITDTQYF

v_call: TRBV27
d_call: .
j_call: TRBJ1-1
clone_size: .
cdr3_nt: TGTGCCAGCAGTTTATCGTGGAGCCTGAACACTGAAGCTTTCTTT
cdr3_aa: CASSLSWSLNTEAFF

v_call: TRBV6-2/TRBV6-3
d_call: .
j_call: TRBJ2-7
clone_size: many
cdr3_nt: TGTGCCAGCAGTTTACAGGTGTACGAGCAGTACTTC
cdr3_aa: CASSLQVYEQYF

v_call: TRBV11-2
d_call: .
j_call: TRBJ2-1
clone_size: many
cdr3_nt: TGTGCCAGCAGCTTGAGATACGGGAATGAGCAGTTCTTC
cdr3_aa: CASSLRYGNEQFF

v_call: TRBV29-1
d_call: .
j_call: TRBJ2-5
clone_size: many
cdr3_nt: TGCAGCGTTGCCAGGGAAGAGACCCAGTACTTC
cdr3_aa: CSVAREETQYF

v_call: TRBV7-8
d_call: .
j_call: TRBJ2-6
clone_size: .
cdr3_nt: TGTGCCAGCAGCTTAGGTAGAGCGATCTCTGGGGCCAACGCCCTGACTTTC
cdr3_aa: CASSLGRAISGANALTF

v_call: TRBV12-3/TRBV12-4
d_call: .
j_call: TRBJ2-2
clone_size: few
cdr3_nt: TGTGCCAGCAGTGAGGGGGGATCGAACACCGGGGAGCTGTTTTTT
cdr3_aa: CASSEGGSNTGELFF

v_call: TRBV18
d_call: .
j_call: TRBJ1-1
clone_size: .
cdr3_nt: TGTGCCAGCTCAAAGGGACAAACGAACACTGAAGCTTTCTTT
cdr3_aa: CASSKGQTNTEAFF

v_call: TRBV4-2
d_call: TRBD1
j_call: TRBJ1-2
clone_size: many
cdr3_nt: TGTGCCAGCAGCCAAGACGGACAGGGACTCTATGGCTACACCTTC
cdr3_aa: CASSQDGQGLYGYTF

v_call: TRBV4-1
d_call: .
j_call: TRBJ2-5
clone_size: .
cdr3_nt: TGCGCCAGCAGCCAGGGGTACACCCAGTACTTC
cdr3_aa: CASSQGYTQYF

v_call: TRBV7-6
d_call: .
j_call: TRBJ1-5
clone_size: few
cdr3_nt: TGTGCCAGCAGCTCGACACCGAATCAGCCCCAGCATTTT
cdr3_aa: CASSSTPNQPQHF

v_call: TRBV7-8
d_call: .
j_call: TRBJ1-5
clone_size: few
cdr3_nt: TGTGCCAGCAGCTTAGTCGGCAGGACCATCAATCAGCCCCAGCATTTT
cdr3_aa: CASSLVGRTINQPQHF

v_call: TRBV7-2
d_call: .
j_call: TRBJ2-2
clone_size: .
cdr3_nt: TGTGCCAGCAGCTTAGGGCCCCCGAACACCGGGGAGCTGTTTTTT
cdr3_aa: CASSLGPPNTGELFF

v_call: TRBV3-1
d_call: TRBD2
j_call: TRBJ2-3
clone_size: few
cdr3_nt: TGTGCCAGCAGCCACACCGGACTAGCGGGAGTAGATACGCAGTATTTT
cdr3_aa: CASSHTGLAGVDTQYF

v_call: TRBV14
d_call: .
j_call: TRBJ2-7
clone_size: .
cdr3_nt: TGTGCCAGCAGCCAAGGAAGAGGATCAGGCCGGGAGCAGTACTTC
cdr3_aa: CASSQGRGSGREQYF

v_call: TRBV7-9
d_call: .
j_call: TRBJ2-7
clone_size: .
cdr3_nt: TGTGCCAGCAGCTTTGCAGGGGATTACAACGAGCAGTACTTC
cdr3_aa: CASSFAGDYNEQYF

v_call: TRBV10-2
d_call: TRBD1
j_call: TRBJ2-5
clone_size: .
cdr3_nt: TGCGCCAGCAGTCGAGGGCGTTCCGGGACAGGGTTGACGGAGACCCAGTACTTC
cdr3_aa: CASSRGRSGTGLTETQYF

v_call: TRBV12-5
d_call: .
j_call: TRBJ2-3
clone_size: .
cdr3_nt: TGTGCTAGTGGTTTGGGTGGTCCTAGCACAGATACGCAGTATTTT
cdr3_aa: CASGLGGPSTDTQYF

v_call: TRBV6-1
d_call: TRBD1
j_call: TRBJ2-7
clone_size: .
cdr3_nt: TGTGCCAGCAAGCCGACAGGGGGCGCAGACTACGAGCAGTACTTC
cdr3_aa: CASKPTGGADYEQYF

v_call: TRBV20-1
d_call: .
j_call: TRBJ2-3
clone_size: few
cdr3_nt: TGCAGTGCTAGTGCCCAAGGGGGTTCGGCAGATACGCAGTATTTT
cdr3_aa: CSASAQGGSADTQYF

v_call: TRBV7-3
d_call: .
j_call: TRBJ2-2
clone_size: .
cdr3_nt: TGTGCCAGCAGCGAAACTAGCATCGGGGAGCTGTTTTTT
cdr3_aa: CASSETSIGELFF

v_call: TRBV24-1
d_call: .
j_call: TRBJ2-2
clone_size: .
cdr3_nt: TGTGCCACCAGTGATTTGCCTGGGGCCGCTGGCACCGGGGAGCTGTTTTTT
cdr3_aa: CATSDLPGAAGTGELFF

v_call: TRBV20-1
d_call: TRBD2
j_call: TRBJ2-3
clone_size: .
cdr3_nt: TGCAGTGCTAGAGATCGTTTACTAGCGGGGGGTACAACAGATACGCAGTATTTT
cdr3_aa: CSARDRLLAGGTTDTQYF

v_call: TRBV7-6
d_call: TRBD2
j_call: TRBJ2-5
clone_size: .
cdr3_nt: TGTGCCAGCAGCTTAGTTTGGGGCGGGAGGGAGACCCAGTACTTC
cdr3_aa: CASSLVWGGRETQYF

v_call: TRBV20-1
d_call: TRBD2
j_call: TRBJ2-1
clone_size: many
cdr3_nt: TGCAGTGCTAGAGGCCTAGCGGGGGGAGGCTACAATGAGCAGTTCTTC
cdr3_aa: CSARGLAGGGYNEQFF

v_call: TRBV19
d_call: .
j_call: TRBJ2-3
clone_size: .
cdr3_nt: TGTGCCAGTAGTAGAAAAAGGGGACTTTCCACAGATACGCAGTATTTT
cdr3_aa: CASSRKRGLSTDTQYF

v_call: TRBV20-1
d_call: .
j_call: TRBJ2-1
clone_size: few
cdr3_nt: TGCAGTGCTAAGCATTATCAGCGGCAGCAACCATACAATGAGCAGTTCTTC
cdr3_aa: CSAKHYQRQQPYNEQFF

v_call: TRBV12-3/TRBV12-4
d_call: .
j_call: TRBJ1-1
clone_size: .
cdr3_nt: TGTGCCAGCAGTTTTGGCCAGGGAGCTTTCTTT
cdr3_aa: CASSFGQGAFF

v_call: TRBV7-2
d_call: TRBD2
j_call: TRBJ2-2
clone_size: many
cdr3_nt: TGTGCCAGCAGCTTATCTTCGGGACTAGCTAACACCGGGGAGCTGTTTTTT
cdr3_aa: CASSLSSGLANTGELFF